The entry below describes one TCR beta chain. The junction had 5 bases not matched to a gene; V was cut back by 3 bases and J by 5 bases. This CDR3 is 14 amino acids long. The germline CDR1 and CDR2 sequences are LNHNV and YYDKDF (reference sequence). The data were taken from a study of blood T cells in healthy people across ages. Alongside a J-beta primer mix, a sample-barcoded 5' primer served in a second PCR lasting about 7 to 11 cycles. One entry per CDR3 protein, called by TCRdb with MiXCR from the 5' RACE reads. This table holds 1.5 million to 2 million distinct CDR3 sequences, about 50% found once.

The J gene is TRBJ2-5, the V gene TRBV15; 8 bases fit TRBD2. The source is a woman aged 40 to 55 in good health. Sequenced sample: blood. CDR3: CATSSASGGETQYF. Here the CDR3 DNA reads TGTGCCACCAGCAGCGCCAGCGGGGGCGAGACCCAGTACTTC.